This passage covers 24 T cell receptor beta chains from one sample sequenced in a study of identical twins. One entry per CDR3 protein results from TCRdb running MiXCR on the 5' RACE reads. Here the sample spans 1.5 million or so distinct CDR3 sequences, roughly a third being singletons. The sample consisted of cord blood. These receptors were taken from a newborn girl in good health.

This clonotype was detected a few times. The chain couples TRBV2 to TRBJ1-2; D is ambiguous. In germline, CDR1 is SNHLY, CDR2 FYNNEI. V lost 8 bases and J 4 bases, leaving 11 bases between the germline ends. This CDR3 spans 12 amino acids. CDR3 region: CASGVYLYGYTF. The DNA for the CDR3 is TGTGCCAGCGGGGTCTACCTCTATGGCTACACCTTC.

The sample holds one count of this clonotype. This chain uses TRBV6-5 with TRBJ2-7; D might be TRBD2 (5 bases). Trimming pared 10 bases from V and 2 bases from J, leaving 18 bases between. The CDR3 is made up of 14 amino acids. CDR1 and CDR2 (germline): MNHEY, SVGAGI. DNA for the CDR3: TGTGCCAACTCTTACGGGGAAGAAGCCTACGAGCAGTACTTC. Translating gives CANSYGEEAYEQYF.

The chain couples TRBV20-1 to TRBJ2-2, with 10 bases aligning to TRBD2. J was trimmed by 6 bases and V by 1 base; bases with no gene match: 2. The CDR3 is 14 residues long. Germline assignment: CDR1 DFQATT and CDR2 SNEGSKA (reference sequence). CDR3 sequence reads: CSARVAGGSGELFF. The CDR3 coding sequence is TGCAGTGCTAGAGTAGCGGGGGGTTCCGGGGAGCTGTTTTTT.

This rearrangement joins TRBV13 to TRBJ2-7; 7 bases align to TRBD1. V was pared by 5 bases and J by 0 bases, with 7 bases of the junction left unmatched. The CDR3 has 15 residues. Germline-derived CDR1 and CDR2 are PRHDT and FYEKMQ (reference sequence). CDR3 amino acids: CASSPGTAGSYEQYF. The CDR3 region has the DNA TGTGCCAGCAGCCCTGGGACAGCTGGCTCCTACGAGCAGTACTTC.

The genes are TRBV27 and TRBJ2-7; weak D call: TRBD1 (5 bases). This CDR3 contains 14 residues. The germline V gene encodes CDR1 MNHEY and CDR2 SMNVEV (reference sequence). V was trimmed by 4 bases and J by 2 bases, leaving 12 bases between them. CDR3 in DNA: TGTGCCAGCAGTTCTGCCCAGGGCCCCTACGAGCAGTACTTC. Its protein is CASSSAQGPYEQYF.

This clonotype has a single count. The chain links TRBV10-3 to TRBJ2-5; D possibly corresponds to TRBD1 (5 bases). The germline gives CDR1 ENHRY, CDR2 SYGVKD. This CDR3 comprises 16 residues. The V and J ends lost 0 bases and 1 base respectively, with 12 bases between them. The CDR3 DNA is TGTGCCATCAGTGAGTCATCACAGGTGATCCAAGAGACCCAGTACTTC. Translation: CAISESSQVIQETQYF.

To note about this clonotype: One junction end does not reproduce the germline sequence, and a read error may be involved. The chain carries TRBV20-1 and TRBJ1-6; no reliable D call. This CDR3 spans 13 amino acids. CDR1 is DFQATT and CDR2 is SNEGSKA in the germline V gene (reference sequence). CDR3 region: CSADNSYNSPPHF. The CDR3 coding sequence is TGCAGTGCTGACAACTCCTATAATTCACCCCCCCACTTT.

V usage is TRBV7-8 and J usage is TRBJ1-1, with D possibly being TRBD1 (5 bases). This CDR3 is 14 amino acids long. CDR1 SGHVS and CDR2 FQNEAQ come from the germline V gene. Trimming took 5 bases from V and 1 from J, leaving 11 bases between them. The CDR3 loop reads CASSGGTANTEAFF. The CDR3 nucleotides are TGTGCCAGCAGCGGCGGGACGGCGAACACTGAAGCTTTCTTT.

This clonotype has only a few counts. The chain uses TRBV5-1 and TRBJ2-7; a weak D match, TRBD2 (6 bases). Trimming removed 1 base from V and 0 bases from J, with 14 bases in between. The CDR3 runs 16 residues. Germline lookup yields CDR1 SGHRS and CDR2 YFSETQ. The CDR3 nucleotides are TGCGCCAGCAGCTTGACTAGCCCCCGAAGCTCCTACGAGCAGTACTTC. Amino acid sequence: CASSLTSPRSSYEQYF.

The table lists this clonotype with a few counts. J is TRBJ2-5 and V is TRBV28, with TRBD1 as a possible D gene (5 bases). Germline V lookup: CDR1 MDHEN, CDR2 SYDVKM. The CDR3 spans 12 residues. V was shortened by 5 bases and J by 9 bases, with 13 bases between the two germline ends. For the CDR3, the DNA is TGTGCCAGCAGTCCCAGGGAAACGGCCCAGTACTTC. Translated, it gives CASSPRETAQYF.

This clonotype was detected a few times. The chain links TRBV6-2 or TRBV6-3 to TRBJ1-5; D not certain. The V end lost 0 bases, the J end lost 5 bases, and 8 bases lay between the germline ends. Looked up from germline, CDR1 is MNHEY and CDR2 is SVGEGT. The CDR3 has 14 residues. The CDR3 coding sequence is TGTGCCAGCAGTTACTCGTCCAGATATCAGCCCCAGCATTTT. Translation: CASSYSSRYQPQHF.

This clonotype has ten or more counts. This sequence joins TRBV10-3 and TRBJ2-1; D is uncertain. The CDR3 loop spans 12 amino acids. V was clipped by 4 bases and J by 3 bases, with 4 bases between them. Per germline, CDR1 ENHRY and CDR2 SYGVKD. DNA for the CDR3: TGTGCCATCAGTGGGGGCTACAATGAGCAGTTCTTC. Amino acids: CAISGGYNEQFF.

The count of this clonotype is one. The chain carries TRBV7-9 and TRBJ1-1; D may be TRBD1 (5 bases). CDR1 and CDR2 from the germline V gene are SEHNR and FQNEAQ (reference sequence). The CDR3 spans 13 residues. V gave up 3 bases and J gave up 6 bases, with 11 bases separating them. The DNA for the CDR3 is TGTGCCAGCAGCTTGGGGGAAAGCGCTGAAGCTTTCTTT. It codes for CASSLGESAEAFF.

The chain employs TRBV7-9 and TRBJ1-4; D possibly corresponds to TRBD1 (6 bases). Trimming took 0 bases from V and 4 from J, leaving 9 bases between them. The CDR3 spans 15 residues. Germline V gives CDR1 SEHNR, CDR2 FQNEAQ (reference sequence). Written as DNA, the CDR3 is TGTGCCAGCAGCTTAGCGGACAGAGTTAATGAAAAACTGTTTTTT. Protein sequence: CASSLADRVNEKLFF.

The CDR3 DNA sequence: TGCGCCAGCAGCCAAGGTCAGGGGGCGCGCACAGATACGCAGTATTTT. Its protein is CASSQGQGARTDTQYF. This rearrangement joins TRBV4-1 to TRBJ2-3; 8 bases line up with TRBD1. The CDR3 totals 16 residues. V dropped 1 base and J dropped 1; count of bases not matched to a gene: 4. Germline V gives CDR1 MGHRA, CDR2 YSYEKL.

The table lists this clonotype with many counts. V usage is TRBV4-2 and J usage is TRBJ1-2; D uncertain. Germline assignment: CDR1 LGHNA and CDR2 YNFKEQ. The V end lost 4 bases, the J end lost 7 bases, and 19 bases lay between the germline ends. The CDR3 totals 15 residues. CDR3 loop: CASSPHQERGSGYTF. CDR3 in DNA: TGTGCCAGCAGCCCTCATCAGGAGCGAGGTAGTGGCTACACCTTC.

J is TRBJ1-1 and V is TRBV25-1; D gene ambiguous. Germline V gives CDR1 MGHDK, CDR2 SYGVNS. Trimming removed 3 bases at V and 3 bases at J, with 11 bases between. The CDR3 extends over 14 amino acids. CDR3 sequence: CASSDNLPDTEAFF. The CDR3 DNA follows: TGTGCCAGCAGTGACAACCTACCGGACACTGAAGCTTTCTTT.

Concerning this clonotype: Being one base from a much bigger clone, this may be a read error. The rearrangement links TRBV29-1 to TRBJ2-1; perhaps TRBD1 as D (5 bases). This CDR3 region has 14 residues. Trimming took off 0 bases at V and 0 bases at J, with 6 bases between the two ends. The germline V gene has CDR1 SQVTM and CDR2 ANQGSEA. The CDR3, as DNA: TGCAGCGTTGAAGATAGGGGCTCCTACAATGAGCAGTTCTTC. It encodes CSVEDRGSYNEQFF.

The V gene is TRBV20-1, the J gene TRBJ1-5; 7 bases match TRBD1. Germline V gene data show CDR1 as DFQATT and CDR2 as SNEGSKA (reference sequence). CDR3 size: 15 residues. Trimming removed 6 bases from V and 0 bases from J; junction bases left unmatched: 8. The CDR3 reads CSALTGAISNQPQHF. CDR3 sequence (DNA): TGCAGTGCCCTAACAGGGGCTATTAGCAATCAGCCCCAGCATTTT.

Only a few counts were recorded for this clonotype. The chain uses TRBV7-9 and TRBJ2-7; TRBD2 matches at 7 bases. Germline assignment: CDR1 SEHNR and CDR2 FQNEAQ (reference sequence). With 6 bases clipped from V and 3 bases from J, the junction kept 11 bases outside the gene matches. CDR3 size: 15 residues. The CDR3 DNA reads TGTGCCAGCAGTCGGTCGCGGGCGGGAGACTACGAGCAGTACTTC. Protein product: CASSRSRAGDYEQYF. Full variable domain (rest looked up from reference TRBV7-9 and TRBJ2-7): DTGVSQNPRHKITKRGQNVTFRCDPISEHNRLYWYRQTLGQGPEFLTYFQNEAQLEKSRLLSDRFSAERPKGSFSTLEIQRTEQGDSAMYLCASSRSRAGDYEQYFGPGTRLTVT.

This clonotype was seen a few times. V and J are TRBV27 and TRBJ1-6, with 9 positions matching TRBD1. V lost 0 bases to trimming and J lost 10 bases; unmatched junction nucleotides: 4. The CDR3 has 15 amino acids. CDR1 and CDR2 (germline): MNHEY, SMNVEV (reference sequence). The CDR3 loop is CASSLSTGGGSPLHF. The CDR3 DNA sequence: TGTGCCAGCAGTTTATCAACAGGGGGCGGGTCACCCCTCCACTTT.

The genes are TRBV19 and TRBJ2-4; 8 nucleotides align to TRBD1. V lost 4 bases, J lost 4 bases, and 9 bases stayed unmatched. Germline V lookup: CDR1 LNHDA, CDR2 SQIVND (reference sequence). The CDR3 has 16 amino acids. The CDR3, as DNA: TGTGCCAGTAGTACTCGGGGCAGGGGGCGGAAAAACATTCAGTACTTC. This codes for CASSTRGRGRKNIQYF.

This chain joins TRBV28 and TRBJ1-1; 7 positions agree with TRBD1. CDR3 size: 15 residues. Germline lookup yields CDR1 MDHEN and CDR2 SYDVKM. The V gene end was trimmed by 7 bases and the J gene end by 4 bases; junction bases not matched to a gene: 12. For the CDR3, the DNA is TGTGCCAGCATGCTTTTAACAGGGGCCCCCACTGAAGCTTTCTTT. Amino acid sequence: CASMLLTGAPTEAFF.

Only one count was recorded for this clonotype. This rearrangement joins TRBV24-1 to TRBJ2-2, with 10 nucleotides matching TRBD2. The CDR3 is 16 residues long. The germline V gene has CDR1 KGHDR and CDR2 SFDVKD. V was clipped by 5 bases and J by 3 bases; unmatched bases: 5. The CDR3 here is CATSASSGRYTGELFF. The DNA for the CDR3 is TGTGCCACCAGTGCGAGTAGCGGGAGGTACACCGGGGAGCTGTTTTTT.